Listed here is a single TCR beta chain. Its antigen is undetermined. These data belong to a study of shared clonotypes between healthy human individuals. Study in general: CD8 memory received one plate per donor, CD8 naive two, CD4 memory three and CD4 naive three. Overall study results and limits: Among donors, the sharing of clonotypes was expected to be influenced by sequencing depth.

Naive CD8 cells lacked CD45RO, underwent positive selection for CCR7 and left out terminally differentiated effector memory CD45RA+ cells. The germline gives CDR1 SGHDT, CDR2 YYEEEE. The length of the CDR3 is 14 residues. Trimming removed 0 bases from V and 1 base from J, with 5 bases in between. Profiled with immunoSEQ multiplex PCR; TCRdb holds only in-frame clones, not every one. The sample carries some 1,900,000 clones, less than 95% recorded once. The chain has TRBV5-6 and TRBJ1-3; D perhaps matches TRBD1 (5 bases). The sequence was collected from a man aged 18 to 29 in good health. The sequencing sample was made of naive CD8+ T cells sorted from blood. The CDR3 nucleotides read TGTGCCAGCAGCTTGGGGACATCTGGAAACACCATATATTTT. It specifies CASSLGTSGNTIYF. Looking up the rest from reference TRBV5-6 and TRBJ1-3 gives the full variable domain: DAGVTQSPTHLIKTRGQQVTLRCSPKSGHDTVSWYQQALGQGPQFIFQYYEEEERQRGNFPDRFSGHQFPNYSSELNVNALLLGDSALYLCASSLGTSGNTIYFGEGSWLTVV.